Below, 10 T cell receptor beta chains from the same sample are listed, as sequenced in a study of cytomegalovirus exposure and HLA in healthy donors. Researchers ran the PCR with 60 Vbeta and 13 Jbeta primers. Data came from immunoSEQ multiplex PCR; TCRdb stores just in-frame clones and leaves some out. Among around 63,000 clones listed, 60% to 80% were seen once. Source material: PBMCs. These receptors were collected from a man aged 55 to 70 in good health and CMV-seropositive.

This clone was observed once. The chain is built from TRBV6-5 and TRBJ1-5, with TRBD1 identical over 8 bases. J lost 3 bases, V lost 8 bases, and 6 bases had no gene match. The CDR3 contains 14 residues. Germline V gene data show CDR1 as MNHEY and CDR2 as SVGAGI. DNA of the CDR3: TGTGCCAGCCAGAGGACAGGGCTCAATCAGCCCCAGCATTTT. Residues: CASQRTGLNQPQHF.

This clone was observed a handful of times. In DNA form, the CDR3 reads TGTGCCACCATCGGGACAGGGAATGGCTACACCTTC. Translating gives CATIGTGNGYTF. The chain is built from TRBV10-3 and TRBJ1-2; 9 bases agree with TRBD1. This CDR3 region has 12 residues. Germline loops: CDR1 ENHRY, CDR2 SYGVKD. The V and J ends lost 10 bases and 6 bases, in that order; junction bases with no gene match: 6.

About this clone itself: At one of its ends the junction is not consistent with the germline gene, which may arise from a read error. This chain's CDR3 is CASTDRVDGYTF. The DNA for the CDR3 is TGTGCCAGCACCGACAGGGTGGATGGCTACACTTTC. The chain carries TRBV19 and TRBJ1-2; 7 bases align to TRBD1. Germline loops: CDR1 LNHDA, CDR2 SQIVND (reference sequence). There are 12 residues in the CDR3.

The rearrangement uses TRBV5-4 and TRBJ2-7; 9 bases map to TRBD2. With 0 bases clipped from V and 3 bases from J, the junction kept 1 base outside the gene matches. CDR3 length equals 14 residues. Germline CDR1 and CDR2: SGHNT and YYREEE (reference sequence). This chain's CDR3 is CASSLGLADYEQYF. The CDR3 DNA sequence: TGTGCCAGCAGCTTGGGACTAGCGGACTACGAGCAGTACTTC.

The genes are TRBV27 and TRBJ2-1; weak D call: TRBD2 (6 bases). This CDR3 has 14 residues. Germline lookup yields CDR1 MNHEY and CDR2 SMNVEV (reference sequence). Trimming took off 8 bases at V and 0 bases at J, with 11 bases between the two ends. CDR3 in amino acids: CASAGLSSYNEQFF. Here the CDR3 DNA reads TGTGCCAGCGCGGGACTTAGCTCCTACAATGAGCAGTTCTTC.

The chain combines TRBV7-9 with TRBJ2-2; 8 bases fit TRBD1. V was clipped by 4 bases and J by 1 base; unmatched bases: 8. This CDR3 spans 17 amino acids. Germline values: CDR1 SEHNR, CDR2 FQNEAQ (reference sequence). The CDR3 here is CASSSHAGGKNTGELFF. Written as DNA, the CDR3 is TGTGCCAGCAGCTCACACGCAGGGGGCAAGAACACCGGGGAGCTGTTTTTT.

The V and J genes are TRBV2 and TRBJ2-1; D perhaps matches TRBD2 (6 bases). Germline CDR1 reads SNHLY; CDR2 reads FYNNEI. The germline V and J ends were trimmed by 4 bases and 6 bases, with 13 bases remaining between them. This CDR3 region has 14 residues. The CDR3 DNA reads TGTGCCAGCAGTGCTCCGGGAGCCGTCAATGAGCAGTTCTTC. Amino acids: CASSAPGAVNEQFF.

Worth noting for this clone: The same CDR3 also results from other DNA sequences found in this sample. The chain is built from TRBV2 and TRBJ2-1; no reliable D call. CDR3 size: 15 residues. V lost 3 bases, J lost 2 bases, and 11 bases lay in between. The germline V gene encodes CDR1 SNHLY and CDR2 FYNNEI. The CDR3 DNA sequence: TGTGCCAGCAGTGAGATGGCACCCGCCTACAATGAGCAGTTCTTC. Its protein product is CASSEMAPAYNEQFF. Together with reference TRBV2 and TRBJ2-1, the CDR3 gives the full variable domain: EPEVTQTPSHQVTQMGQEVILRCVPISNHLYFYWYRQILGQKVEFLVSFYNNEISEKSEIFDDQFSVERPDGSNFTLKIRSTKLEDSAMYFCASSEMAPAYNEQFFGPGTRLTVL.

This chain connects TRBV5-1 to TRBJ2-5, with 7 bases lining up with TRBD2. Germline CDR1 reads SGHRS; CDR2 reads YFSETQ. Trimming at V came to 4 bases and at J to 1 base, leaving 7 bases not matched to a gene. The CDR3 is 15 amino acids. The chain's CDR3 is CASSDGGGVQETQYF. The CDR3 DNA is TGCGCCAGCAGCGACGGGGGAGGGGTCCAAGAGACCCAGTACTTC.

The chain uses TRBV6-5 and TRBJ2-6; D is undetermined. The CDR3 is 15 residues long. Per the germline V gene, CDR1 is MNHEY and CDR2 is SVGAGI. V dropped 2 bases and J dropped 3 bases, with 8 bases sitting between them. DNA for the CDR3: TGTGCCAGCAGTTACAGCCCATATGGGGCCAACGTCCTGACTTTC. Its translation is CASSYSPYGANVLTF.